One T cell receptor (beta chain) is described in this entry. The antigen is not known. The sample originates from a study of cytomegalovirus exposure and HLA in healthy donors. Study observations and caveats: Most TCR beta V segments were productive about 87% or about 30% of the time in an earlier analysis. Sequencing likely generated an artifact that appeared as a cluster of highly shared sequence variants. A few chains linked to CMV were shown in vitro to be specific for CMV antigens. There were some V segments, including TRBV6-2 and TRBV6-3, excluded as indistinguishable.

The CDR3 sequence is 16 residues long. The V end lost 0 bases, the J end lost 9 bases, and 21 bases lay between the germline ends. In germline, CDR1 is SGHAT, CDR2 FQNNGV. The PCR ran on 60 Vbeta and 13 Jbeta primers. The assay was immunoSEQ multiplex PCR, and TCRdb's table has in-frame clones only and misses some. Of roughly 120,000 clones in the sample, about three quarters were seen once. This receptor was identified in a human donor in good health. The chain employs TRBV11-2 and TRBJ2-7; D possibly corresponds to TRBD1 (6 bases). The sample was PBMCs. The CDR3 reads CASSLDGRQVRARQYF. As DNA, the CDR3 is TGTGCCAGCAGCTTAGATGGGAGACAGGTTCGGGCTAGGCAGTACTTC.